The clone carrying this TCR beta chain was detected only a few times. Its cognate antigen is unknown. Looked up from germline, CDR1 is SQVTM and CDR2 is ANQGSEA. The V end lost 2 bases, the J end lost 11 bases, and 12 bases lay between the germline ends. This CDR3 is 11 amino acids long. This entry is derived from a study of identical twins. Findings and caveats of the study: Invariant MAIT and iNKT cells are populations that could partly confound zero-insertion analyses.

One entry per CDR3 protein, called by TCRdb with MiXCR from the 5' RACE reads. The sample includes hundreds of thousands of distinct CDR3 sequences, 15% to 20% seen only once; the top ten take roughly 13%. The sample also formed part of further work on T cells expressing NK-cell markers.

The chain carries TRBV29-1 and TRBJ1-1, with D possibly being TRBD1 (6 bases). The sequence derives from a woman between 18 and 29 years old in good health. Sequencing used PBMCs. The CDR3 bases are TGCAGCGTTGAAAGGGGGGTAACGGCTTTCTTT. Encoded protein: CSVERGVTAFF.